This T cell receptor beta chain was identified during a study of shared clonotypes between healthy human individuals. Study-level results: The generation probabilities recorded for non-shared clonotypes fell below those of clonotypes shared by all four donors. Sharing across a few donors was seen in 4.5% to 6.5% of naive CD4 clonotypes.

As for this clone: Its target is unknown.

TCRdb's table, derived via immunoSEQ multiplex PCR, lists solely in-frame clones and lacks some. The table shows about 1.5 million clones, with approximately 98% occurring only once. The healthy adult donors were HIV-negative and reported no recent acute infections or vaccinations. V lost 3 bases, J lost 1 base, and 6 bases lay in between. The germline V gene has CDR1 LNHDA and CDR2 SQIVND (reference sequence). This CDR3 comprises 14 residues. J is TRBJ2-2 and V is TRBV19; a weak D match, TRBD2 (6 bases). Sample: naive CD4+ T cells sorted from blood. Subset here: CD45RA+ positively selected. This TCR came from a young man in good health. The CDR3 loop is CASSMGGNTGELFF. The DNA of the CDR3 is TGTGCCAGTAGTATGGGAGGGAACACCGGGGAGCTGTTTTTT.